The clone carrying this T cell receptor beta chain was picked up a small number of times. This record comes from a study of blood T cell repertoires in COVID-19. Whole-study context: From the United States, Italy and Spain came samples of acute and convalescent COVID-19. From T cells, B-cell-depleted T cells, or PBMCs came the material, which was cDNA or gDNA.

In the original processing: From reference gene primer amplification, estimates of nucleated cell counts were derived. Profiled with immunoSEQ multiplex PCR; TCRdb holds only in-frame clones, not every one. The V and J calls and clone size are taken from that table; D and trimming were inferred from the DNA. The sample contains over 50,000 clones, 65% to 85% of which appear only once. The CDR3 sequence is 14 residues long. Germline V CDR1 and CDR2: LGHNA, YNFKEQ. V shed 0 bases and J shed 4 bases, with 8 bases lying between them. Sample: peripheral blood. This receptor was obtained from a human donor with active or convalescent COVID-19. The donor label of this sample is uncertain. The chain links TRBV4-2 to TRBJ2-3, with D maybe TRBD1 (6 bases). The CDR3 is CASSQDRGSDTQYF. CDR3 sequence (DNA): TGTGCCAGCAGCCAAGACAGGGGATCAGATACGCAGTATTTT.